The present TCR delta chain was sequenced within a study of γδ T cells in repeated Plasmodium falciparum infection. Whole-study results and caveats: Over time and infection, Vgamma9/Vdelta2+ repertoires remained highly stable and polyclonal.

This CDR3 has 18 residues. Germline V lookup: CDR1 GEAIGNYY, CDR2 EKD. V lost 5 bases, J lost 0 bases, and 24 bases lay in between. This clone has just a few counts. No antigen is known for it. The TCRdb protein, from a much larger clone, departs from this DNA's translation at residue 4, likely by read error; the protein shown derives from the DNA. TCRdb re-called the multiplex PCR reads via CATT. The data contain 93,000 or so delta-chain clones, roughly 0.98% of them singletons. Bulk repertoires came from Vgamma9/Vdelta2+ or Vdelta2-negative gammadelta T cells flow-sorted from PBMC. This clonotype originated in a pool of human donors (malaria-infected and uninfected, not separated). Sample: gamma-delta T cells from blood. The chain uses TRDV2 and TRDJ1; TRDD3 might be the D (5 bases). The CDR3: CACGTSTTWAPYTDKLIF. DNA for the CDR3: TGTGCCTGTGGCACATCTACGACCTGGGCCCCGTACACCGATAAACTCATCTTT.